This T cell receptor (beta chain) came from a study of blood T cell repertoires in COVID-19. Study context: Both acute and convalescent COVID-19 samples were obtained from the United States, Italy and Spain. Nucleic acid was either cDNA or gDNA, and it came from T cells, B-cell-depleted T cells, or PBMCs.

In this sample, this clone turned up once. The CDR3 totals 13 residues. V lost 2 bases to trimming and J lost 5 bases, with 7 bases between them. The germline gives CDR1 SGHAT, CDR2 FQNNGV. In the original analysis: Estimation of nucleated cell counts relied on the amplification of reference gene primers. The data were produced by immunoSEQ multiplex PCR, yet TCRdb's version contains in-frame clones alone and is incomplete. That table furnishes V, J and clone size, whereas the DNA furnished D and trimming. Of 85,000 to 130,000 clones in the sample, around 90% were seen once. The chain couples TRBV11-2 to TRBJ1-5; D may be TRBD1 (5 bases). Sample: peripheral blood. The receptor's source is a man in his 70s with acute or convalescent COVID-19. The CDR3 reads CASSLQGDQPQHF. The DNA for the CDR3 is TGTGCCAGCAGCTTACAGGGTGATCAGCCCCAGCATTTT.